A single sample gave rise to the 14 T cell receptor beta chains below, sequenced in a study of blood T cell repertoires in COVID-19. Sequencing used immunoSEQ multiplex PCR; TCRdb keeps in-frame clones, though not all of them. The sample lists under 350,000 clones, more than 80% occurring once. The sample taken for sequencing was peripheral blood. The origin of the receptors is a woman aged 25 to 45 with COVID-19, enrolled during active disease.

V and J are TRBV6-5 and TRBJ1-1; tentative D call: TRBD1 (5 bases). This CDR3 is built from 15 residues. V lost 0 bases and J lost 0, with 8 bases in between. Germline V gene lookup returns CDR1 MNHEY and CDR2 SVGAGI. The CDR3 here is CASSYSRTLNTEAFF. The CDR3 coding sequence is TGTGCCAGCAGTTACTCTCGGACATTGAACACTGAAGCTTTCTTT.

This clone is a singleton in its sample. CDR3 protein: CASSAISTDTQYF. The CDR3 DNA reads as TGTGCCAGCAGCGCGATATCTACGGATACGCAGTATTTT. The chain links TRBV6-4 to TRBJ2-3; no reliable D call. There are 13 residues in the CDR3. The ends were cut back, 6 bases at V and 6 bases at J, with 13 bases in the middle. Germline V lookup: CDR1 MRHNA, CDR2 SNTAGT.

This clone has only one observation. The rearrangement joins TRBV15 to TRBJ2-2; D unresolved. CDR1 LNHNV and CDR2 YYDKDF come from the germline V gene (reference sequence). The germline V and J ends were trimmed by 8 bases and 0 bases, with 13 bases remaining between them. This CDR3 has 15 amino acids. The CDR3 DNA follows: TGTGCCACCGCCTCCGCAGTCCCGAACACCGGGGAGCTGTTTTTT. It specifies CATASAVPNTGELFF. Drawing the rest from reference TRBV15 and TRBJ2-2, the complete variable domain is DAMVIQNPRYQVTQFGKPVTLSCSQTLNHNVMYWYQQKSSQAPKLLFHYYDKDFNNEADTPDNFQSRRPNTSFCFLDIRSPGLGDTAMYLCATASAVPNTGELFFGEGSRLTVL.

The V call is TRBV6-5, the J call TRBJ2-3, with 9 bases that match TRBD2. The CDR3 has 15 residues. Germline trimming cut 6 bases from V and 0 bases from J; bases unmatched to any gene: 4. CDR1 and CDR2 (germline): MNHEY, SVGAGI. The CDR3 reads CASRASGTSTDTQYF. CDR3 in DNA: TGTGCCAGCAGGGCTAGCGGGACTAGCACAGATACGCAGTATTTT.

The chain recombines TRBV24-1 with TRBJ2-1; TRBD2 aligns across 7 bases. The CDR3 runs 16 residues. Germline-derived CDR1 and CDR2 are KGHDR and SFDVKD. V dropped 4 bases and J dropped 7; count of bases not matched to a gene: 12. The CDR3 DNA is TGTGCCACCAGTGAGTCCTCCCGGGAGGTTTCTAATGAGCAGTTCTTC. Translated, it gives CATSESSREVSNEQFF.

V gene TRBV7-3 combines with J gene TRBJ2-2, with 10 nucleotides matching TRBD1. Trimming took 3 bases from V and 4 from J; bases not matched to a gene: 5. The CDR3 is 16 amino acids. CDR1 SGHTA and CDR2 FQGTGA come from the germline V gene. The DNA for the CDR3 is TGTGCCAGCAGCTTCGACAGGGGGCGCGGCACCGGGGAGCTGTTTTTT. This sequence encodes CASSFDRGRGTGELFF.

The rearrangement links TRBV5-4 to TRBJ2-1, with TRBD2 matching 12 bases. From germline, CDR1 is SGHNT and CDR2 YYREEE (reference sequence). V dropped 4 bases and J dropped 12; count of bases not matched to a gene: 5. This CDR3 is 13 amino acids long. The CDR3 reads CASSKGLAGGQFF. CDR3 bases: TGTGCCAGCAGCAAGGGACTAGCGGGTGGGCAGTTCTTC.

The chain couples TRBV7-9 to TRBJ2-1; 11 bases are a match to TRBD2. The CDR3 has 18 residues. V lost 4 bases and J lost 6; bases outside the gene matches: 14. From germline, CDR1 is SEHNR and CDR2 FQNEAQ (reference sequence). The CDR3 spells CASSSLRPGTSGRNEQFF. CDR3 sequence (DNA): TGTGCCAGCAGCTCCCTCCGTCCAGGGACTAGCGGTCGCAATGAGCAGTTCTTC. The full variable domain, its missing parts supplied by reference TRBV7-9 and TRBJ2-1, is DTGVSQNPRHKITKRGQNVTFRCDPISEHNRLYWYRQTLGQGPEFLTYFQNEAQLEKSRLLSDRFSAERPKGSFSTLEIQRTEQGDSAMYLCASSSLRPGTSGRNEQFFGPGTRLTVL.

This clone has just a few counts. This chain connects TRBV10-2 to TRBJ2-7; a possible D gene is TRBD2 (5 bases). Germline V gene sequence: CDR1 WSHSY, CDR2 SAAADI. The CDR3 is 11 amino acids. Deletions cut 10 bases from V and 3 bases from J, with 10 bases between. The CDR3 reads CATGGGYEQYF. The CDR3 DNA reads as TGCGCCACCGGAGGAGGCTACGAGCAGTACTTC.

This sequence joins TRBV2 and TRBJ1-6, with 7 bases that match TRBD1. The CDR3 runs 13 residues. Germline CDR1 reads SNHLY; CDR2 reads FYNNEI. Losses at the gene ends were 8 bases for V and 9 bases for J; bases not matched to a gene: 7. The CDR3 DNA follows: TGTGCCAGCGTCGGAGACAGGGCTTCACCCCTCCACTTT. As protein: CASVGDRASPLHF.

The V and J genes are TRBV19 and TRBJ1-6; 8 bases fit TRBD1. Germline lookup yields CDR1 LNHDA and CDR2 SQIVND (reference sequence). CDR3 length: 15 amino acids. Trimming removed 6 bases from V and 10 bases from J; junction bases left unmatched: 11. The CDR3 loop reads CASRGSGTGDSPLHF. CDR3 in DNA: TGTGCCAGTAGAGGATCCGGGACAGGTGACTCACCCCTCCACTTT.

V and J are TRBV7-8 and TRBJ2-7; 7 positions agree with TRBD1. Germline V gives CDR1 SGHVS, CDR2 FQNEAQ. The CDR3 loop spans 15 amino acids. Trimming cost V 7 bases and J 3 bases; bases outside gene matches: 12. The CDR3 spells CASTMRQGSSYEQYF. CDR3 in DNA: TGTGCCAGCACCATGAGACAGGGTAGTAGCTACGAGCAGTACTTC.

This clone came up once. The chain carries TRBV25-1 and TRBJ2-5; no clear D. This CDR3 is 13 amino acids long. CDR1 and CDR2 from the germline V gene are MGHDK and SYGVNS. Trimming removed 3 bases at V and 2 bases at J, with 7 bases between. CDR3 residues: CASSERQQETQYF. As DNA, the CDR3 is TGTGCCAGCAGTGAGAGGCAGCAAGAGACCCAGTACTTC.

This chain uses TRBV30 with TRBJ2-3; D remains ambiguous. Germline assignment: CDR1 GTSNPN and CDR2 SVGIG (reference sequence). The CDR3 has 14 amino acids. V was trimmed by 5 bases and J by 3 bases, leaving 15 bases between them. Here the CDR3 reads CAWGSLVVTDTQYF. CDR3 DNA sequence: TGTGCCTGGGGTTCCCTCGTAGTAACAGATACGCAGTATTTT.